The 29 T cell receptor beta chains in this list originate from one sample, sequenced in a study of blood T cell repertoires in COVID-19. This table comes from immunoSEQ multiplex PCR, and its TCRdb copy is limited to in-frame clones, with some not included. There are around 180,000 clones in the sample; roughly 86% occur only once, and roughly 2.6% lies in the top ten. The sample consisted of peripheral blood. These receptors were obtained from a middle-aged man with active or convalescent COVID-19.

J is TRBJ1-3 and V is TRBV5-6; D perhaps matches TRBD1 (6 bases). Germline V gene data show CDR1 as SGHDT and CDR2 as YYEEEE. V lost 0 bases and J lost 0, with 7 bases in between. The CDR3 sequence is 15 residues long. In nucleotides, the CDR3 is TGTGCCAGCAGCTTGGGGACAGTCTCTGGAAACACCATATATTTT. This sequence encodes CASSLGTVSGNTIYF. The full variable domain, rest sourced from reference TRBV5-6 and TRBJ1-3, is DAGVTQSPTHLIKTRGQQVTLRCSPKSGHDTVSWYQQALGQGPQFIFQYYEEEERQRGNFPDRFSGHQFPNYSSELNVNALLLGDSALYLCASSLGTVSGNTIYFGEGSWLTVV.

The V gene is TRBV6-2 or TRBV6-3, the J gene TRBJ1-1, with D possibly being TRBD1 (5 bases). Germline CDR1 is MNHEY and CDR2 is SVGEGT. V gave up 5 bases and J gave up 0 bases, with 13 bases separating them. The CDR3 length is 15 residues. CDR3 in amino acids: CASSRQLIMNTEAFF. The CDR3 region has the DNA TGTGCCAGCAGTCGACAGCTTATCATGAACACTGAAGCTTTCTTT.

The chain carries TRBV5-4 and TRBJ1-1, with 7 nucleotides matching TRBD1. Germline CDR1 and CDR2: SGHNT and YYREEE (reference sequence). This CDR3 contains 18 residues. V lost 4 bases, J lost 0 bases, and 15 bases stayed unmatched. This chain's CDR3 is CASSTDRDDPVMNTEAFF. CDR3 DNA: TGTGCCAGCAGCACAGACAGGGACGACCCCGTCATGAACACTGAAGCTTTCTTT.

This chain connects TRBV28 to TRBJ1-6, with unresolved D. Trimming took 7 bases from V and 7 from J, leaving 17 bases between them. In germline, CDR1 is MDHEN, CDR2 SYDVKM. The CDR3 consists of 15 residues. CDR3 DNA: TGTGCCAGCACCGTCCAGGTACACCCCAATTCACCCCTCCACTTT. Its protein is CASTVQVHPNSPLHF.

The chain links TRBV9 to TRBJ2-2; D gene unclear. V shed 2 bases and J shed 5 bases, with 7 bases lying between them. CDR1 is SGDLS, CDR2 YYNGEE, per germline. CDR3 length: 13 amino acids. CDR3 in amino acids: CASSVRWTGELFF. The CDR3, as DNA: TGTGCCAGCAGCGTGAGATGGACCGGGGAGCTGTTTTTT.

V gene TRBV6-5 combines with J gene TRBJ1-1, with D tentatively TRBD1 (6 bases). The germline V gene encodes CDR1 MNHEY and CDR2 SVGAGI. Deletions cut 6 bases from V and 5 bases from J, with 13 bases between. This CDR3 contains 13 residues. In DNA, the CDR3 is TGTGCCAGCAGCAAAAGAGACAGGACTGAAGCTTTCTTT. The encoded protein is CASSKRDRTEAFF.

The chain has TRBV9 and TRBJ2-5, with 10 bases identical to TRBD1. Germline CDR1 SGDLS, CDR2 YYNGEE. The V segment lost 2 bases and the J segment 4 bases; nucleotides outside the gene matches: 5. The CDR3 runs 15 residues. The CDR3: CASSVGTGVSETQYF. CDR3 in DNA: TGTGCCAGCAGCGTCGGGACAGGGGTGTCAGAGACCCAGTACTTC.

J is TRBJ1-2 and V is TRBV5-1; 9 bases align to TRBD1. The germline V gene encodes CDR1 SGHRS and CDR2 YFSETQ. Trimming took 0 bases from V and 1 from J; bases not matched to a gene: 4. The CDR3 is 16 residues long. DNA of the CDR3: TGCGCCAGCAGCTTGGACCGGACAGGGGATAACTATGGCTACACCTTC. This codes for CASSLDRTGDNYGYTF.

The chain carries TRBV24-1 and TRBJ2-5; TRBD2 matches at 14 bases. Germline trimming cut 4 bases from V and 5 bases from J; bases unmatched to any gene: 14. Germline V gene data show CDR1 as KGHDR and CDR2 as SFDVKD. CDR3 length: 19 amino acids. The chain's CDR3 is CATSDPRMTSGGAMETQYF. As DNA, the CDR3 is TGTGCCACCAGTGACCCAAGAATGACTAGCGGGGGGGCAATGGAGACCCAGTACTTC.

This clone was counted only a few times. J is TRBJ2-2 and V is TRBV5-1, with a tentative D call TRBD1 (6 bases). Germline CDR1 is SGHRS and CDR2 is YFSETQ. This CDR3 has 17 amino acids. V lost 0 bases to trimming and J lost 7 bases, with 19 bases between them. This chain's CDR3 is CASSLDLGQGLFGELFF. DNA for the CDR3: TGCGCCAGCAGCTTGGATTTAGGGCAGGGGCTTTTCGGGGAGCTGTTTTTT.

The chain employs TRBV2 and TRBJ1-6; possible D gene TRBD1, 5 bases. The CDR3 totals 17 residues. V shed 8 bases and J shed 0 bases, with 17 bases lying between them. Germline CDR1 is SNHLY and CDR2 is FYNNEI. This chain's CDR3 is CASARASQGSYNSPLHF. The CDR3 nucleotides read TGTGCCAGCGCAAGGGCCAGCCAGGGCTCCTATAATTCACCCCTCCACTTT.

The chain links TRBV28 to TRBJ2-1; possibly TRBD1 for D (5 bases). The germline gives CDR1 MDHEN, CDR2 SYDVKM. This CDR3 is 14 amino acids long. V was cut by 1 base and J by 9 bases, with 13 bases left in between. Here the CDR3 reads CASSLSDSPVEQFF. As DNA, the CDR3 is TGTGCCAGCAGTTTATCAGACAGCCCCGTTGAGCAGTTCTTC.

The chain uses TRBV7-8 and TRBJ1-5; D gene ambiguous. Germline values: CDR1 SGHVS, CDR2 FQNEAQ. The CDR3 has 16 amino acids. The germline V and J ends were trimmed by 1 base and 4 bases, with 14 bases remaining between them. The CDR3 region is CASSLGDITGNQPQHF. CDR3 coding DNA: TGTGCCAGCAGCTTAGGAGACATAACGGGGAATCAGCCCCAGCATTTT. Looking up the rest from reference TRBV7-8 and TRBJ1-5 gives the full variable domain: GAGVSQSPRYKVAKRGQDVALRCDPISGHVSLFWYQQALGQGPEFLTYFQNEAQLDKSGLPSDRFFAERPEGSVSTLKIQRTQQEDSAVYLCASSLGDITGNQPQHFGDGTRLSIL.

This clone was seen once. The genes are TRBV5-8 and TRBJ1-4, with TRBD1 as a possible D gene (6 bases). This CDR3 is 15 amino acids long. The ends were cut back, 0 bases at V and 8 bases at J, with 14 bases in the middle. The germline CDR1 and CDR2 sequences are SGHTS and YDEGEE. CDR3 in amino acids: CASSLASGQGEKLFF. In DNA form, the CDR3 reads TGTGCCAGCAGCTTGGCGTCAGGCCAGGGGGAAAAACTGTTTTTT.

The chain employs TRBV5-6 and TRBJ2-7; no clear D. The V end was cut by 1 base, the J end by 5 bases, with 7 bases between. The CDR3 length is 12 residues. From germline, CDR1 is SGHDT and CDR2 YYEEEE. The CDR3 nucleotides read TGTGCCAGCAGCTTGAGCCTGGACGAGCAGTACTTC. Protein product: CASSLSLDEQYF.

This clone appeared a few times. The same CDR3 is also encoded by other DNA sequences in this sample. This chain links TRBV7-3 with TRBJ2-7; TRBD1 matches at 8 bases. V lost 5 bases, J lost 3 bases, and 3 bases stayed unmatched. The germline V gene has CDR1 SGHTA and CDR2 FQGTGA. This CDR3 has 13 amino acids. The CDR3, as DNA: TGTGCCAGCAGCCCCGGACAGGGCTACGAGCAGTACTTC. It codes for CASSPGQGYEQYF.

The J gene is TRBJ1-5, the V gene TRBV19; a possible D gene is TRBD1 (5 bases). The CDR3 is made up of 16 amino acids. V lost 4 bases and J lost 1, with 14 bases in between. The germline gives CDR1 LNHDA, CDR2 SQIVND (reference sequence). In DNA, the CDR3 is TGTGCCAGTAGTACTACAGCGGGGGAAAGCAATCAGCCCCAGCATTTT. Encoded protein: CASSTTAGESNQPQHF.

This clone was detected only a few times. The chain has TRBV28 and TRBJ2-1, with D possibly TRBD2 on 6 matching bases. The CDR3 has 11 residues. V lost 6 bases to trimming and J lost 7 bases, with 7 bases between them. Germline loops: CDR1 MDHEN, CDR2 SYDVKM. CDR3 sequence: CASSRGNEQFF. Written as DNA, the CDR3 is TGTGCCAGCAGCCGGGGGAATGAGCAGTTCTTC.

Here the CDR3 reads CASSSRASNQPQHF. The CDR3 nucleotides read TGTGCCAGCAGTTCCAGGGCTAGCAATCAGCCCCAGCATTTT. This sequence joins TRBV6-5 and TRBJ1-5, with a tentative D call TRBD1 (5 bases). CDR1 is MNHEY, CDR2 SVGAGI, per germline. CDR3 length: 14 residues. V was pared by 4 bases and J by 0 bases, with 7 bases between.

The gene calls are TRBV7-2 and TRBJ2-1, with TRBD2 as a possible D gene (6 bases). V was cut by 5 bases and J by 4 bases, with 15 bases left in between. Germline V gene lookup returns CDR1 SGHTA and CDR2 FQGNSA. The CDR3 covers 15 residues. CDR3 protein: CASSEGLPSYNEQFF. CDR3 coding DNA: TGTGCCAGCAGCGAGGGACTCCCGTCGTACAATGAGCAGTTCTTC.

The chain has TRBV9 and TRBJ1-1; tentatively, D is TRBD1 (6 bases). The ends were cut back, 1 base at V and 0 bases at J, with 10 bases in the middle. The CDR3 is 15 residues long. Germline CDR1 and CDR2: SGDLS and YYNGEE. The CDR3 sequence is CASSVQGHMNTEAFF. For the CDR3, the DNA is TGTGCCAGCAGCGTACAGGGGCACATGAACACTGAAGCTTTCTTT.

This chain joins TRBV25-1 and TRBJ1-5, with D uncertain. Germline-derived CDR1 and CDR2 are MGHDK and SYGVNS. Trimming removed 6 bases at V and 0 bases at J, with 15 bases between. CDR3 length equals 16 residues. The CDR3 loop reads CASRWGVSASNQPQHF. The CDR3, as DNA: TGTGCCAGCAGGTGGGGAGTGAGCGCTAGCAATCAGCCCCAGCATTTT.

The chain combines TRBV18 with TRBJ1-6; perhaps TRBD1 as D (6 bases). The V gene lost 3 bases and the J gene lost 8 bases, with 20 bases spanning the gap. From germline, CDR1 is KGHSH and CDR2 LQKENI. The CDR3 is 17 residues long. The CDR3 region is CASSPQSLEGVDSPLHF. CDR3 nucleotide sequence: TGTGCCAGCTCACCCCAATCGCTTGAGGGGGTCGATTCACCCCTCCACTTT.

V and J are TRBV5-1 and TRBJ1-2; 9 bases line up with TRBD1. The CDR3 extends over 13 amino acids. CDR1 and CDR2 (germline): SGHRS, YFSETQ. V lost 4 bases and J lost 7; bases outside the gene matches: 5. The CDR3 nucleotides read TGCGCCAGCAGCAAGGACAGGGGAGGTGGCTACACCTTC. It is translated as CASSKDRGGGYTF.

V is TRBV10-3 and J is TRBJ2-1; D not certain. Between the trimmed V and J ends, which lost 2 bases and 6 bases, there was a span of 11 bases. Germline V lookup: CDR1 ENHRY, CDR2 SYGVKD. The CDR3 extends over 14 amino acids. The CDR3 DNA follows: TGTGCCATCAGTGAGGAAGACACTGTCAATGAGCAGTTCTTC. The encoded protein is CAISEEDTVNEQFF.

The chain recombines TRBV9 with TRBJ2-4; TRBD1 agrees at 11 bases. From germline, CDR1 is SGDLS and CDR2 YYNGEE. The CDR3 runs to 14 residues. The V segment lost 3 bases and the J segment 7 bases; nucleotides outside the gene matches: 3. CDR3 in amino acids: CASSEGQGANIQYF. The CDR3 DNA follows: TGTGCCAGCAGCGAAGGACAGGGGGCGAACATTCAGTACTTC. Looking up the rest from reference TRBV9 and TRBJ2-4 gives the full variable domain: DSGVTQTPKHLITATGQRVTLRCSPRSGDLSVYWYQQSLDQGLQFLIQYYNGEERAKGNILERFSAQQFPDLHSELNLSSLELGDSALYFCASSEGQGANIQYFGAGTRLSVL.

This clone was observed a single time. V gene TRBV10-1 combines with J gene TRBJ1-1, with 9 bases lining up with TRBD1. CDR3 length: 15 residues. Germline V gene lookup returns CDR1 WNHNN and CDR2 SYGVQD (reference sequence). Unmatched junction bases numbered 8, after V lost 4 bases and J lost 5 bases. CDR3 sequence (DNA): TGCGCCAGCAGTGTAACAGGGGGCGAAGGGACTGAAGCTTTCTTT. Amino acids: CASSVTGGEGTEAFF.

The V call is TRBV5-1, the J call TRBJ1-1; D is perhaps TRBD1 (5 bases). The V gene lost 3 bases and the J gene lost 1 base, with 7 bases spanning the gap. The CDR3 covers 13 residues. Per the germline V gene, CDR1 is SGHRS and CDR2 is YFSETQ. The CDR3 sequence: CASSWGENTEAFF. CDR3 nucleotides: TGCGCCAGCAGCTGGGGGGAGAACACTGAAGCTTTCTTT.

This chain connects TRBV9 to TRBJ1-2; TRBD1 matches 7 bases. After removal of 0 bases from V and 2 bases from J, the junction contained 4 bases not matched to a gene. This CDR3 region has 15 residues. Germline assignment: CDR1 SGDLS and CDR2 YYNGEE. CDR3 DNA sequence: TGTGCCAGCAGCGTAGAGGGGGCTGCCAACTATGGCTACACCTTC. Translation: CASSVEGAANYGYTF. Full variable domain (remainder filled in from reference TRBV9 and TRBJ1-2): DSGVTQTPKHLITATGQRVTLRCSPRSGDLSVYWYQQSLDQGLQFLIQYYNGEERAKGNILERFSAQQFPDLHSELNLSSLELGDSALYFCASSVEGAANYGYTFGSGTRLTVV.